The present entry profiles one T cell receptor beta chain with its context. Its antigen remains unknown. CDR1 KGHSH and CDR2 LQKENI come from the germline V gene. This CDR3 has 15 amino acids. J lost 1 base, V lost 6 bases, and 9 bases had no gene match. The source of the sample is a study of cytotoxic CD8 clonotypes in ibrutinib-treated CLL. Genomic DNA in an amount of around 2.2 micrograms was extracted from cryopreserved PBMCs and used for the preparation of TCR beta libraries. The method was immunoSEQ multiplex PCR; TCRdb's version includes in-frame clones alone and lacks a portion of them. The data show about 130,000 clones, around 84% seen once. Study-level points and caveats: Baseline values of clonality outstripped age-matched healthy donors and followed circulating CD8+ T-cell counts. Treatment saw public clonotypes, which were uncommon, either contract or stay stable.

J is TRBJ2-7 and V is TRBV18; 7 bases fit TRBD1. Specimen: PBMCs, collected after 24 months of ibrutinib treatment. The clonotype was recovered from a human donor with chronic lymphocytic leukemia. The CDR3 loop reads CASSWGTAISYEQYF. The DNA for the CDR3 is TGTGCCAGCTCTTGGGGGACAGCGATTTCCTACGAGCAGTACTTC.